The 9 T cell receptor beta chains presented below share a single source sample, sequenced in a study of PD-1 blockade in classical Hodgkin lymphoma. The assay was immunoSEQ multiplex PCR, and TCRdb's table has in-frame clones only and misses some. The table has about 7,900 clones, around 78% seen once. Time point meaning: cycle 4 day 1 (C4D1), after 5 to 7 weeks of nivolumab. Every patient had relapsed following autologous stem cell transplantation, and cohorts differed in brentuximab vedotin exposure. Specimen: peripheral blood mononuclear cells (PBMCs), collected before the fourth cycle of nivolumab. These receptors were obtained from a human donor with classical Hodgkin lymphoma.

The CDR3 DNA reads as TGTGCCAGCAGCGATGACATTTATGAGCAGTTCTTC. Its protein product is CASSDDIYEQFF. The V and J genes are TRBV7-6 and TRBJ2-1, with unresolved D. The CDR3 sequence is 12 residues long. Germline loops: CDR1 SGHVS, CDR2 FNYEAQ. Trimming removed 5 bases at V and 8 bases at J, with 10 bases between.

V is TRBV29-1 and J is TRBJ2-1; 8 bases fit TRBD2. CDR1 and CDR2 from the germline V gene are SQVTM and ANQGSEA. The CDR3 sequence is 13 residues long. The V and J ends lost 5 bases and 7 bases, in that order; junction bases with no gene match: 7. The CDR3 protein is CSVLRTSRNEQFF. In DNA form, the CDR3 reads TGCAGCGTTCTTAGGACTAGCAGGAATGAGCAGTTCTTC.

The genes are TRBV5-1 and TRBJ1-1, with D possibly TRBD1 on 6 matching bases. Germline V lookup: CDR1 SGHRS, CDR2 YFSETQ. This CDR3 contains 13 residues. With 2 bases removed from V and 1 base from J, the gap between germline ends came to 6 bases. CDR3 nucleotide sequence: TGCGCCAGCAGCTTCAGGGGGAACACTGAAGCTTTCTTT. It is translated as CASSFRGNTEAFF.

This chain connects TRBV11-2 to TRBJ2-7; 12 positions match TRBD2. From germline, CDR1 is SGHAT and CDR2 FQNNGV. The CDR3 totals 15 residues. V trimming: 1 base; J trimming: 4 bases; junction bases outside the gene matches: 2. CDR3 loop: CASSLGGLAGYEQYF. As DNA, the CDR3 is TGTGCCAGCAGCTTAGGGGGACTAGCGGGTTACGAGCAGTACTTC.

The rearrangement joins TRBV9 to TRBJ1-4; D is undetermined. V was shortened by 0 bases and J by 1 base, with 7 bases between the two germline ends. Germline loops: CDR1 SGDLS, CDR2 YYNGEE. The CDR3 loop spans 15 amino acids. This CDR3 is CASSVGVGTNEKLFF. CDR3 coding DNA: TGTGCCAGCAGCGTAGGGGTAGGAACTAATGAAAAACTGTTTTTT.

This clone is a singleton in its sample. The rearrangement uses TRBV4-1 and TRBJ2-7; the D gene could be TRBD1 or TRBD2 (6 bases each). V was clipped by 4 bases and J by 0 bases, with 10 bases between them. CDR1 is MGHRA and CDR2 is YSYEKL in the germline V gene. The CDR3 is 14 amino acids. This CDR3 reads CASSLGGTSYEQYF. CDR3 bases: TGCGCCAGCAGCCTGGGGGGCACCTCCTACGAGCAGTACTTC.

The V gene is TRBV28, the J gene TRBJ1-4; D is ambiguous. This CDR3 contains 13 residues. The V gene lost 4 bases and the J gene lost 6 bases, with 9 bases spanning the gap. Germline V gene data show CDR1 as MDHEN and CDR2 as SYDVKM. The CDR3 DNA reads as TGTGCCAGCAGTTCCTATAACGATGAAAAACTGTTTTTT. Protein sequence: CASSSYNDEKLFF.

The chain employs TRBV11-2 and TRBJ2-4; 8 bases are shared with TRBD2. With 1 base clipped from V and 4 bases from J, the junction kept 9 bases outside the gene matches. The germline V gene encodes CDR1 SGHAT and CDR2 FQNNGV. CDR3 length: 17 residues. CDR3 in DNA: TGTGCCAGCAGCTTAGGGAGCGGGGGACTGAAAAAAAACATTCAGTACTTC. Translation gives CASSLGSGGLKKNIQYF.

The chain recombines TRBV9 with TRBJ1-1, with D uncertain. V was cut by 0 bases and J by 5 bases, with 17 bases left in between. Looked up from germline, CDR1 is SGDLS and CDR2 is YYNGEE. This CDR3 has 16 amino acids. The CDR3 coding sequence is TGTGCCAGCAGCGTAGCCGGGGAAGTGGGGTGGACTGAAGCTTTCTTT. Translating it yields CASSVAGEVGWTEAFF.